A single sample gave rise to the 19 T cell receptor beta chains below, sequenced in a study of metastatic and nonmetastatic thyroid tumors. TCRdb reanalyzed the PCR reads via MiXCR. The sample has about 13,000 clones; approximately 23% are singletons. Before thyroid surgery, none of the patients had received any treatment. The sample was adjacent normal tissue. These receptors all stem from a female donor with papillary thyroid cancer or a benign thyroid nodule (not recorded which). Some clones in this sample may be carry-over from other donors' samples.

This chain links TRBV20-1 with TRBJ1-1, with 11 bases matching TRBD1. This CDR3 is built from 16 residues. Germline V gene sequence: CDR1 DFQATT, CDR2 SNEGSKA (reference sequence). V shed 3 bases and J 1 base; nucleotides not matched to a gene: 7. The CDR3 coding sequence is TGCAGTGCTAGCCGGTGGGACAGGGGGACGAACACTGAAGCTTTCTTT. Encoded protein: CSASRWDRGTNTEAFF.

This clone appeared a few times. A junction end diverges from the germline sequence, so it may reflect a read error. The rearrangement joins TRBV6-5 to TRBJ1-5, with D unresolved. This CDR3 contains 14 residues. The germline gives CDR1 MNHEY, CDR2 SVGAGI. The CDR3 sequence is CASIYSLAYQPQHF. CDR3 sequence (DNA): TGTGCCAGCATTTACAGTCTAGCGTATCAGCCCCAGCATTTT.

V is TRBV7-6 and J is TRBJ1-1; 9 nucleotides align to TRBD1. This CDR3 has 15 amino acids. Germline assignment: CDR1 SGHVS and CDR2 FNYEAQ. Unmatched junction bases numbered 5, after V lost 5 bases and J lost 1 base. CDR3 residues: CASSPTGGENTEAFF. CDR3 in DNA: TGTGCCAGCAGCCCGACAGGGGGGGAGAACACTGAAGCTTTCTTT. The whole variable domain, filled in from reference TRBV7-6 and TRBJ1-1, reads GAGVSQSPRYKVTKRGQDVALRCDPISGHVSLYWYRQALGQGPEFLTYFNYEAQQDKSGLPNDRFSAERPEGSISTLTIQRTEQRDSAMYRCASSPTGGENTEAFFGQGTRLTVV.

As regards this clone: One end of the junction does not line up with germline, which may come from a read error. The CDR3 loop is CASSLQGASWANVLAF. The DNA for the CDR3 is TGTGCCAGTAGCCTACAGGGGGCCTCTTGGGCCAACGTCCTGGCTTTC. V usage is TRBV11-2 and J usage is TRBJ2-6, with 9 bases matching TRBD1. The CDR3 is 16 amino acids. Per germline, CDR1 SGHAT and CDR2 FQNNGV.

At least ten counts were recorded for this clone. The V gene is TRBV20-1, the J gene TRBJ1-5; 7 bases agree with TRBD1. V lost 6 bases to trimming and J lost 7 bases; unmatched junction nucleotides: 18. CDR1 DFQATT and CDR2 SNEGSKA come from the germline V gene (reference sequence). The CDR3 has 16 amino acids. The CDR3: CSAGGGGADAGQPQHF. CDR3 in DNA: TGCAGTGCCGGTGGAGGGGGCGCGGATGCTGGGCAGCCCCAGCATTTT.

The chain uses TRBV6-1 and TRBJ2-7; 8 bases are a match to TRBD1. Germline CDR1 and CDR2: MNHNS and SASEGT. The length of the CDR3 is 15 residues. Losses at the gene ends were 3 bases for V and 1 base for J; bases not matched to a gene: 5. In DNA form, the CDR3 reads TGTGCCAGCAGTGATCCGGGACAGGAATCCTACGAGCAGTACTTC. Its translation is CASSDPGQESYEQYF.

Within the sample, this clone is medium-sized. In the same sample, other DNA sequences code for this CDR3. The CDR3 nucleotides read TGTGCCAGTAGTATACTCCCGGGCACAGATACGCAGTATTTT. This sequence encodes CASSILPGTDTQYF. The V call is TRBV19, the J call TRBJ2-3; unclear D gene. V shed 2 bases and J shed 1 base, with 7 bases lying between them. Germline lookup yields CDR1 LNHDA and CDR2 SQIVND (reference sequence). The CDR3 sequence is 14 residues long. Variable domain in full (rest from reference TRBV19 and TRBJ2-3): DGGITQSPKYLFRKEGQNVTLSCEQNLNHDAMYWYRQDPGQGLRLIYYSQIVNDFQKGDIAEGYSVSREKKESFPLTVTSAQKNPTAFYLCASSILPGTDTQYFGPGTRLTVL.

In its sample, this clone was seen a few times. The J gene is TRBJ2-7, the V gene TRBV6-2 or TRBV6-3; maybe TRBD2 (8 bases). The CDR3 is made up of 13 amino acids. Looked up from germline, CDR1 is MNHEY and CDR2 is SVGEGT. Trimming cost V 10 bases and J 7 bases, with 20 bases left between them. The CDR3 DNA follows: TGTGCCAATAAGGGACAGCGGGGGTGTGAGCAGTACTTC. This translates into CANKGQRGCEQYF.

This clone is large in the sample. The rearrangement joins TRBV9 to TRBJ1-1; tentative D call: TRBD1 (5 bases). The CDR3 length is 12 residues. V shed 5 bases and J shed 0 bases, with 5 bases lying between them. Germline V CDR1 and CDR2: SGDLS, YYNGEE. The CDR3 DNA follows: TGTGCCAGCAGAGGGGTGAACACTGAAGCTTTCTTT. Its protein product is CASRGVNTEAFF.

The chain has TRBV20-1 and TRBJ1-2; tentatively, D is TRBD1 (6 bases). CDR1 is DFQATT, CDR2 SNEGSKA, per germline (reference sequence). Trimming shortened V by 4 bases and J by 1 base, and 13 bases separated the two germline ends. The CDR3 loop spans 14 amino acids. The CDR3 DNA reads as TGCAGTGCTACGGACAGACATGTTAACTATGGCTACACCTTC. Its translation is CSATDRHVNYGYTF.

This clone was counted a few times. A read error may account for a junction end that differs from germline. The DNA for the CDR3 is TGTGCCAGCAGCCCCTCGGTTTTGGCAGACAACGAGCAGTTCTTC. It is translated as CASSPSVLADNEQFF. The genes are TRBV12-3 or TRBV12-4 and TRBJ2-1; D remains ambiguous. The CDR3 runs 15 residues.

By share, this clone counts as medium-sized (0.01 to 0.1%). This chain uses TRBV3-1 with TRBJ2-1, with TRBD2 matching 9 bases. The J segment lost 5 bases and the V segment lost 2 bases, leaving 1 base of the junction unmatched. The CDR3 is 14 residues long. Germline-derived CDR1 and CDR2 are LGHDT and YNNKEL (reference sequence). The CDR3 nucleotides are TGTGCCAGCAGCCAATCTAGCGGGAACAATGAGCAGTTCTTC. Translation gives CASSQSSGNNEQFF.

This clone was recorded at least ten times. The chain recombines TRBV7-6 with TRBJ2-5; D ambiguous. Trimming removed 1 base at V and 2 bases at J, with 8 bases between. The germline V gene encodes CDR1 SGHVS and CDR2 FNYEAQ. The CDR3 covers 14 residues. The CDR3 coding sequence is TGTGCCAGCAGCTTAGAGTACAGTCAAGAGACCCAGTACTTC. It codes for CASSLEYSQETQYF.

By proportion, this clone is medium-sized (0.01 to 0.1%). This chain uses TRBV2 with TRBJ1-3; possibly TRBD1 for D (5 bases). Between the trimmed V and J ends, which lost 4 bases and 2 bases, there was a span of 12 bases. Germline V gene data show CDR1 as SNHLY and CDR2 as FYNNEI. The CDR3 length is 15 residues. The CDR3 coding sequence is TGTGCCAGCAGTGTGGAGAAGGGACCTGGAAACACCATATATTTT. This encodes CASSVEKGPGNTIYF. The full variable domain, rest sourced from reference TRBV2 and TRBJ1-3, is EPEVTQTPSHQVTQMGQEVILRCVPISNHLYFYWYRQILGQKVEFLVSFYNNEISEKSEIFDDQFSVERPDGSNFTLKIRSTKLEDSAMYFCASSVEKGPGNTIYFGEGSWLTVV.

This clone was detected ten times or more. Mismatch with germline at one junction end may stem from a read error. The chain recombines TRBV7-3 with TRBJ2-3; 7 nucleotides match TRBD2. This CDR3 spans 13 amino acids. Germline loops: CDR1 SGHTA, CDR2 FQGTGA. The CDR3, as DNA: TGTGCCGGCAGCTTGGCGGGAGAAGATACGCAGTATTTT. It yields the protein CAGSLAGEDTQYF.

This clone is termed medium-sized. The V and J genes are TRBV27 and TRBJ2-1, with unresolved D. CDR1 and CDR2 (germline): MNHEY, SMNVEV (reference sequence). V lost 3 bases and J 5 bases, leaving 14 bases between the germline ends. The CDR3 has 15 amino acids. As DNA, the CDR3 is TGTGCCAGCAGTTTCTCACCTTCCCCCCACAATGAGCAGTTCTTC. Protein: CASSFSPSPHNEQFF.

On this clone itself: A read error may account for a junction end that differs from germline. The V gene is TRBV6-5, the J gene TRBJ2-1; 8 nucleotides line up with TRBD1. From germline, CDR1 is MNHEY and CDR2 SVGAGI. This CDR3 has 14 residues. CDR3 bases: TGTGCCAGCAGTTACGTAACAGGGGGGAATGAGCAGTCCTTC. Translation: CASSYVTGGNEQSF.

The chain recombines TRBV30 with TRBJ1-5, with TRBD1 as a possible D gene (6 bases). V lost 2 bases and J 6 bases, leaving 14 bases between the germline ends. The CDR3 covers 14 residues. CDR1 and CDR2 from the germline V gene are GTSNPN and SVGIG (reference sequence). The CDR3 loop reads CAWSLGTQAQPQHF. The CDR3 region has the DNA TGTGCCTGGAGTCTGGGGACACAGGCTCAGCCCCAGCATTTT.

This clone was counted ten times or more. A much larger clone lies a single base off, so this may be a read error. This chain links TRBV7-3 with TRBJ2-1, with TRBD1 as a possible D gene (6 bases). This CDR3 has 15 amino acids. Looked up from germline, CDR1 is SGHTA and CDR2 is FQGTGA. With 4 bases removed from V and 5 bases from J, the gap between germline ends came to 15 bases. Here the CDR3 reads CASSYSAGDDNEQFF. The DNA for the CDR3 is TGTGCCAGCAGCTACTCGGCAGGGGACGACAATGAGCAGTTCTTC. Drawing the rest from reference TRBV7-3 and TRBJ2-1, the complete variable domain is GAGVSQTPSNKVTEKGKYVELRCDPISGHTALYWYRQSLGQGPEFLIYFQGTGAADDSGLPNDRFFAVRPEGSVSTLKIQRTERGDSAVYLCASSYSAGDDNEQFFGPGTRLTVL.